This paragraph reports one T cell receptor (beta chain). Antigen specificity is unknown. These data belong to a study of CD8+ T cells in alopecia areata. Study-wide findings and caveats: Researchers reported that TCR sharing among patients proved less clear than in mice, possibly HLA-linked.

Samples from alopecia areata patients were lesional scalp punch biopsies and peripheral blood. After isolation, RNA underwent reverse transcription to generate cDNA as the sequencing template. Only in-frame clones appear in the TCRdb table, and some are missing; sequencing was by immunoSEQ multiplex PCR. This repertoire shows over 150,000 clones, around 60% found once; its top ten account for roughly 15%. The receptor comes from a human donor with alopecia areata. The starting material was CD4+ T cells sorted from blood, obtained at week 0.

CDR3 sequence: CASSSLLRVGGETQYF. CDR3 nucleotide sequence: TGTGCCAGCAGCTCACTCCTTCGGGTGGGGGGAGAGACCCAGTACTTC. J is TRBJ2-5 and V is TRBV11-2; TRBD2 is a possible D gene (6 bases). Deletions cut 4 bases from V and 4 bases from J, with 19 bases between. CDR1 is SGHAT and CDR2 is FQNNGV in the germline V gene. CDR3 size: 16 residues.